This T cell receptor beta chain was identified in a study of T cells after yellow fever vaccination. Across the whole study: Some fractions had low cell numbers, and these were prepared with SMART-Seq v4 Ultra Low Input. Study-wide points: The presence of abundant clonotypes contaminating from the bulk population was possible in FACS-sorted repertoires. Compared with primary, the secondary response was weaker and peaked at day 5, not 15.

This clonotype showed up many times. No antigen is known for it. TCRdb re-derived calls from the 5' RACE reads in MiXCR, one entry per CDR3 protein. The sample contains some 350,000 distinct CDR3 sequences, about 4% of which appear only once. This sequence originates from a man between 18 and 29 years old who received the YFV17D yellow fever vaccine. The sample was PBMCs, taken 5 days after the yellow fever booster vaccination.

The CDR3 reads CASSYGQETQYF. The CDR3 bases are TGCGCCAGCAGCTATGGACAAGAGACCCAGTACTTC. The chain joins TRBV5-1 to TRBJ2-5; the D is unclear. The germline CDR1 and CDR2 sequences are SGHRS and YFSETQ. The CDR3 is made up of 12 amino acids. Trimming stripped 3 bases from V and 2 bases from J, with 5 bases between.